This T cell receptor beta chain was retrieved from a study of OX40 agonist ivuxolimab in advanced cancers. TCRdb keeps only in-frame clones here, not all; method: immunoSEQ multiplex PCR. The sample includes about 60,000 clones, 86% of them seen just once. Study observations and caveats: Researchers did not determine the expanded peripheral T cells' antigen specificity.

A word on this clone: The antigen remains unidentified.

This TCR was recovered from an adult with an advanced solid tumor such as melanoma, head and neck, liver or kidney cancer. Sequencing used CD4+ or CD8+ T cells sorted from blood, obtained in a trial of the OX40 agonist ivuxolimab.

The CDR3 DNA sequence: TGTGCCAGCAGTGATATACTAGCGGCACAAGAGACCCAGTACTTC. Protein: CASSDILAAQETQYF. The rearrangement uses TRBV25-1 and TRBJ2-5; TRBD2 matches at 8 bases. CDR3 length: 15 amino acids. V trimming: 3 bases; J trimming: 2 bases; junction bases outside the gene matches: 5. Germline V gene lookup returns CDR1 MGHDK and CDR2 SYGVNS.